The 24 T cell receptor beta chains given below trace back to one sample, sequenced in a study of cytomegalovirus exposure and HLA in healthy donors. 13 Jbeta primers and 60 Vbeta primers were used for the PCR. Sequenced by immunoSEQ multiplex PCR; TCRdb stores in-frame clones only, minus some. The sample yields 130,000 or so clones, around 79% seen once. Sequenced material: PBMCs. The receptors shown here come from a woman in her thirties or forties in good health and CMV-seropositive.

The chain recombines TRBV30 with TRBJ2-5; 12 bases fit TRBD2. The CDR3 runs 19 residues. Trimming took 1 base from V and 2 from J; bases not matched to a gene: 14. The germline CDR1 and CDR2 sequences are GTSNPN and SVGIG (reference sequence). The CDR3 is CAWSALRLAGASDQETQYF. For the CDR3, the DNA is TGTGCCTGGAGTGCCCTCCGACTAGCGGGAGCGAGTGATCAAGAGACCCAGTACTTC. Based on the CDR3 plus reference TRBV30 and TRBJ2-5, the full variable domain is SQTIHQWPATLVQPVGSPLSLECTVEGTSNPNLYWYRQAAGRGLQLLFYSVGIGQISSEVPQNLSASRPQDRQFILSSKKLLLSDSGFYLCAWSALRLAGASDQETQYFGPGTRLLVL.

The rearrangement uses TRBV2 and TRBJ2-2; D remains ambiguous. CDR1 SNHLY and CDR2 FYNNEI come from the germline V gene. The CDR3 loop spans 12 amino acids. V lost 7 bases to trimming and J lost 7 bases, with 10 bases between them. The CDR3 is CASMPGFGELFF. The CDR3 bases are TGTGCCAGCATGCCCGGGTTCGGGGAGCTGTTTTTT.

The rearrangement links TRBV7-2 to TRBJ2-1; TRBD2 is a possible D gene (5 bases). Between the trimmed V and J ends, which lost 8 bases and 4 bases, there was a span of 24 bases. The V gene's germline CDR1 is SGHTA and CDR2 FQGNSA. The CDR3 consists of 17 residues. The CDR3, as DNA: TGTGCCAGCGCCGTTCTGTTAGGAGGACCATCTTACAATGAGCAGTTCTTC. It yields the protein CASAVLLGGPSYNEQFF.

This chain uses TRBV5-1 with TRBJ2-1, with D tentatively TRBD2 (5 bases). The V end was cut by 0 bases, the J end by 10 bases, with 8 bases between. CDR3 length: 12 amino acids. Per the germline V gene, CDR1 is SGHRS and CDR2 is YFSETQ. CDR3 residues: CASSLGEHEQFF. CDR3 sequence (DNA): TGCGCCAGCAGCTTGGGGGAGCACGAGCAGTTCTTC. The entire variable domain, with the rest obtained from reference TRBV5-1 and TRBJ2-1, is as follows: KAGVTQTPRYLIKTRGQQVTLSCSPISGHRSVSWYQQTPGQGLQFLFEYFSETQRNKGNFPGRFSGRQFSNSRSEMNVSTLELGDSALYLCASSLGEHEQFFGPGTRLTVL.

This chain links TRBV4-2 with TRBJ2-5; TRBD2 aligns across 9 bases. Unmatched junction bases numbered 11, after V lost 1 base and J lost 5 bases. CDR1 and CDR2 from the germline V gene are LGHNA and YNFKEQ. The CDR3 spans 17 residues. In DNA, the CDR3 is TGTGCCAGCAGCCAAGGGGTCAAGCGGGGGGCCGGGGAGACCCAGTACTTC. Translated, it gives CASSQGVKRGAGETQYF.

This chain links TRBV5-5 with TRBJ1-3; D is perhaps TRBD1 (6 bases). Per germline, CDR1 SGHKS and CDR2 YYEKEE (reference sequence). The CDR3 extends over 16 amino acids. V dropped 4 bases and J dropped 0 bases, with 14 bases sitting between them. In nucleotides, the CDR3 is TGTGCCAGCAGCATACTAGACAGGAGCTCTGGAAACACCATATATTTT. Translated, it gives CASSILDRSSGNTIYF.

V is TRBV27 and J is TRBJ1-2, with 7 bases identical to TRBD1. V lost 2 bases to trimming and J lost 4 bases; unmatched junction nucleotides: 10. This CDR3 has 16 amino acids. In germline, CDR1 is MNHEY, CDR2 SMNVEV (reference sequence). CDR3 region: CASSLRQGPSPYGYTF. CDR3 sequence (DNA): TGTGCCAGCAGTTTAAGACAGGGTCCATCCCCCTATGGCTACACCTTC.

J is TRBJ1-2 and V is TRBV6-1, with D possibly being TRBD1 (5 bases). V lost 6 bases and J lost 4, with 12 bases in between. Germline CDR1 is MNHNS and CDR2 is SASEGT. CDR3 size: 13 residues. CDR3: CASSPAGGYGYTF. CDR3 in DNA: TGTGCCAGCAGCCCCGCGGGGGGCTATGGCTACACCTTC.

This rearrangement joins TRBV28 to TRBJ2-7; D perhaps matches TRBD1 (6 bases). CDR1 MDHEN and CDR2 SYDVKM come from the germline V gene. The CDR3 sequence is 14 residues long. The V gene lost 1 base and the J gene lost 9 bases, with 16 bases spanning the gap. The CDR3: CASSLSTTTTGQYF. CDR3 coding DNA: TGTGCCAGCAGTTTATCGACTACTACGACAGGGCAGTACTTC. Full variable domain (rest looked up from reference TRBV28 and TRBJ2-7): DVKVTQSSRYLVKRTGEKVFLECVQDMDHENMFWYRQDPGLGLRLIYFSYDVKMKEKGDIPEGYSVSREKKERFSLILESASTNQTSMYLCASSLSTTTTGQYFGPGTRLTVT.

The chain combines TRBV6-5 with TRBJ1-1; D call uncertain. The germline V gene has CDR1 MNHEY and CDR2 SVGAGI. Trimming took off 2 bases at V and 0 bases at J, with 4 bases between the two ends. CDR3 length: 13 amino acids. The CDR3 region is CASSYEMNTEAFF. The CDR3 DNA is TGTGCCAGCAGTTACGAGATGAACACTGAAGCTTTCTTT.

CDR3 nucleotides: TGTGCCAGCAGTGAGCCCCGGGGGAGACAGCCCCAGCATTTT. Translated: CASSEPRGRQPQHF. J is TRBJ1-5 and V is TRBV2, with a tentative D call TRBD1 (5 bases). Germline V gene sequence: CDR1 SNHLY, CDR2 FYNNEI. The CDR3 has 14 amino acids. V lost 3 bases and J 7 bases, leaving 13 bases between the germline ends. The whole variable domain, filled in from reference TRBV2 and TRBJ1-5, reads EPEVTQTPSHQVTQMGQEVILRCVPISNHLYFYWYRQILGQKVEFLVSFYNNEISEKSEIFDDQFSVERPDGSNFTLKIRSTKLEDSAMYFCASSEPRGRQPQHFGDGTRLSIL.

The chain couples TRBV5-1 to TRBJ1-1; D remains unclear. V was pared by 7 bases and J by 0 bases, with 16 bases between. The CDR3 contains 15 residues. CDR1 and CDR2 (germline): SGHRS, YFSETQ. In DNA, the CDR3 is TGCGCCAGCGGCGCGGTTGAGGGTATGAACACTGAAGCTTTCTTT. This sequence encodes CASGAVEGMNTEAFF. Full variable domain (remainder filled in from reference TRBV5-1 and TRBJ1-1): KAGVTQTPRYLIKTRGQQVTLSCSPISGHRSVSWYQQTPGQGLQFLFEYFSETQRNKGNFPGRFSGRQFSNSRSEMNVSTLELGDSALYLCASGAVEGMNTEAFFGQGTRLTVV.

The rearrangement uses TRBV20-1 and TRBJ2-5, with a weak D call TRBD2 (5 bases). The CDR3 length is 11 residues. The germline V and J ends were trimmed by 7 bases and 9 bases, with 15 bases remaining between them. Germline CDR1 is DFQATT and CDR2 is SNEGSKA (reference sequence). The chain's CDR3 is CSVTNAGSQYF. The CDR3 region has the DNA TGCAGTGTCACCAACGCGGGTTCCCAGTACTTC.

V gene TRBV4-2 combines with J gene TRBJ1-6; the D is unclear. Trimming took 0 bases from V and 0 from J, leaving 6 bases between them. This CDR3 spans 16 amino acids. CDR1 LGHNA and CDR2 YNFKEQ come from the germline V gene. The CDR3 sequence is CASSQDLSSYNSPLHF. The CDR3 DNA reads TGTGCCAGCAGCCAAGATTTGAGCTCCTATAATTCACCCCTCCACTTT.

This chain joins TRBV5-1 and TRBJ1-1; possible D gene TRBD1, 5 bases. V was cut by 0 bases and J by 4 bases, with 10 bases left in between. There are 14 residues in the CDR3. Germline V gene lookup returns CDR1 SGHRS and CDR2 YFSETQ. The CDR3: CASSLDGQLTEAFF. As DNA, the CDR3 is TGCGCCAGCAGCTTGGACGGACAACTCACTGAAGCTTTCTTT.

The chain joins TRBV5-6 to TRBJ2-3, with 11 bases lining up with TRBD2. V gave up 4 bases and J gave up 4 bases; unmatched junction bases: 8. The germline gives CDR1 SGHDT, CDR2 YYEEEE. The CDR3 loop spans 16 amino acids. CDR3 nucleotides: TGTGCCAGCAGCCTTCGCTTTAGCGGGGGGGCAGATACGCAGTATTTT. This encodes CASSLRFSGGADTQYF.

This clone was detected a few times. V and J are TRBV7-8 and TRBJ2-2; 9 bases are a match to TRBD1. The V gene end was trimmed by 0 bases and the J gene end by 5 bases; junction bases not matched to a gene: 7. The germline CDR1 and CDR2 sequences are SGHVS and FQNEAQ. The CDR3 extends over 17 amino acids. The CDR3 nucleotides are TGTGCCAGCAGCTTAGCCGGGACAGGGTCTTCGACCGGGGAGCTGTTTTTT. The encoded protein is CASSLAGTGSSTGELFF. The full variable domain, rest sourced from reference TRBV7-8 and TRBJ2-2, is GAGVSQSPRYKVAKRGQDVALRCDPISGHVSLFWYQQALGQGPEFLTYFQNEAQLDKSGLPSDRFFAERPEGSVSTLKIQRTQQEDSAVYLCASSLAGTGSSTGELFFGEGSRLTVL.

V usage is TRBV28 and J usage is TRBJ2-5; TRBD1 matches 8 bases. The DNA end is more similar to TRBJ2-7, so the J call may be wrong. This CDR3 has 17 amino acids. Germline loops: CDR1 MDHEN, CDR2 SYDVKM. The CDR3 protein is CASKTVGPGQGLYEQYF. Written as DNA, the CDR3 is TGTGCCAGCAAAACTGTGGGACCCGGACAGGGTCTCTACGAGCAGTACTTC.

This rearrangement joins TRBV6-1 to TRBJ2-3; TRBD2 might be the D (5 bases). Germline CDR1 reads MNHNS; CDR2 reads SASEGT. Trimming removed 0 bases from V and 2 bases from J, with 21 bases in between. CDR3 size: 19 residues. As DNA, the CDR3 is TGTGCCAGCAGTGAAGCGCTTAGCGTCTCGGCCACCTCCACAGATACGCAGTATTTT. Protein: CASSEALSVSATSTDTQYF.

This clone was counted once. V is TRBV2 and J is TRBJ1-2; TRBD1 matches 7 bases. Germline assignment: CDR1 SNHLY and CDR2 FYNNEI. CDR3 size: 15 residues. The J segment lost 0 bases and the V segment lost 5 bases, leaving 6 bases of the junction unmatched. The CDR3 region has the DNA TGTGCCAGCAGTCCAAGACAGGGCGCTAACTATGGCTACACCTTC. Translation: CASSPRQGANYGYTF. Full variable domain (outside the CDR3, taken from reference TRBV2 and TRBJ1-2): EPEVTQTPSHQVTQMGQEVILRCVPISNHLYFYWYRQILGQKVEFLVSFYNNEISEKSEIFDDQFSVERPDGSNFTLKIRSTKLEDSAMYFCASSPRQGANYGYTFGSGTRLTVV.

The rearrangement uses TRBV7-9 and TRBJ1-1, with D possibly TRBD1 on 5 matching bases. The CDR3 has 12 amino acids. The germline gives CDR1 SEHNR, CDR2 FQNEAQ (reference sequence). The DNA of the CDR3 is TGTTCCATACACAGGTCGAACACTGAAGCTTTCTTT. It encodes CSIHRSNTEAFF.

V usage is TRBV27 and J usage is TRBJ1-2; no firm D call. The CDR3 loop spans 13 amino acids. Germline V gene sequence: CDR1 MNHEY, CDR2 SMNVEV (reference sequence). V was trimmed by 3 bases and J by 7 bases, leaving 12 bases between them. CDR3 coding DNA: TGTGCCAGCAGTTTTCGGGGTGTCTCTGGCTACACCTTC. Translation: CASSFRGVSGYTF.

The chain uses TRBV7-2 and TRBJ2-2, with 15 bases identical to TRBD2. This CDR3 has 16 amino acids. Trimming cost V 6 bases and J 6 bases; bases outside gene matches: 5. From germline, CDR1 is SGHTA and CDR2 FQGNSA. The CDR3 here is CASRAGTSGRSGELFF. The CDR3 DNA sequence: TGTGCCAGCAGGGCAGGGACTAGCGGGAGGTCCGGGGAGCTGTTTTTT.

The chain carries TRBV19 and TRBJ2-1, with no clear D. Germline V gene lookup returns CDR1 LNHDA and CDR2 SQIVND (reference sequence). V was cut by 7 bases and J by 6 bases, with 7 bases left in between. The CDR3 consists of 11 residues. The CDR3, as DNA: TGTGCCAGTACTAGATCCAATGAGCAGTTCTTC. It encodes CASTRSNEQFF.